This record covers a single T cell receptor (beta chain). This clonotype was counted ten times or more. It lacks a known antigen. Qualities for individual bases were not recorded, and no much larger clone is one base off. At the junction V is shortened by 1 base and J by 0 bases; bases outside the gene matches: 4. CDR1 and CDR2 were assigned from the germline V gene as KGHDR and SFDVKD. Its CDR3 holds 17 amino acids, cysteine through phenylalanine. The retained sequence is limited to the CDR3, 51 bases, with the frame set at the first base. The data belong to a study of glioma-infiltrating T cells (TCRdb year 2016). For the wider study: Sequencing of TCR alpha- and beta-chain repertoires was performed on glioma tissue, on non-neoplastic brain tissue, and on matched peripheral blood mononuclear cells. To gauge divergence between tissue and blood T-cell populations, every tissue-infiltrating repertoire was compared against the peripheral blood repertoire from the same patient. Three low-grade glioma patients, several primary glioblastoma patients, and three non-glioma patients who contributed non-neoplastic brain tissue made up the paired cohort.

TCR alpha and beta CDR3 regions were amplified with the iRepertoire nested amplicon-rescue multiplex PCR (arm-PCR) platform from RNA. One-step reverse transcription and amplification used roughly 95-400 ng of tissue mRNA or PBMC total RNA as input. Following bead purification, Illumina adapters were added through a secondary multiplex PCR, and the libraries were then gel-purified between 200 and 400 bp. Internal 6-nucleotide barcodes were carried by the libraries and were used for demultiplexing. Sequencing of the libraries was done on an Illumina MiSeq using 2x220 or 2x250 nucleotide paired-end reads. Per the original workflow: Paired reads were merged with FLASH 1.2.11 and aligned to the GRCh37 human genome with BWA-MEM before extracting TRA and TRB reads. An IMGT-derived reference of cassette sequences and CDR3 motifs, with pseudogenes included, was used for V and J assignment. Three-frame translation of reads was performed, and productive CDR3s were defined as those with a C...FGXG motif and no stop codons. Unique combinations of V-J cassette pair and CDR3 amino acid sequence were defined as clonotypes. Hamming distance filtering was applied to reads, with thresholds set by the sequence error rate of each sample in mapped regions. Clones were called with MiXCR by TCRdb after fastp trimmed the public reads at Q25, and only in-frame beta chains were retained. Each CDR3 protein appears once, grouped with its most common genes and DNA. TCRdb, not the authors, supplied the V and J calls. This sample is represented by around 93,000 distinct CDR3 sequences; around 37% of them were singletons. Of the sample, around two fifths falls within the top ten clones.

The full study reports these points: VJ-independent divergence between tissue and blood was lower than expected in non-neoplastic patients but higher than expected in all gliomas, particularly low-grade gliomas. Group comparisons were based on small numbers of patients: three non-neoplastic, three low-grade glioma and seven to nine glioblastoma patients. Very few CDR3 sequences were shared between tissue and blood, attributed to high CDR3 diversity and limited sampling.

The chain employs TRBV24-1 and TRBJ2-1; TRBD2 fits 8 bases in the junction. The clonotype originates from a human donor with low-grade glioma or glioblastoma, undergoing nonglioma brain surgery, or in good health (not recorded which). Sequencing used glioma tissue, nonneoplastic brain tissue, or PBMCs (not recorded which). The CDR3 sequence is CATSDLTSGGSYNEQFF. In nucleotides, the sequence is TGTGCCACCAGTGATTTAACTAGCGGCGGCTCCTACAATGAGCAGTTCTTC.